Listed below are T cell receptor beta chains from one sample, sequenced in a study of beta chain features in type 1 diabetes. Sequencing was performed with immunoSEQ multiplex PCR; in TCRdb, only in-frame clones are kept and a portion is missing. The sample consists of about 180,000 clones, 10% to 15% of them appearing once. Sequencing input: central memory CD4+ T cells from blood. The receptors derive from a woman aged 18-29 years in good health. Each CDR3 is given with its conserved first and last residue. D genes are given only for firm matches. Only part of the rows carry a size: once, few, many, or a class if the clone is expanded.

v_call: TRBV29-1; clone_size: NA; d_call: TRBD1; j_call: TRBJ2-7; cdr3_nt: TGCAGCGTTTCCGGGACAGGGAGCCCCTACGAGCAGTACTTC; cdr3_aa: CSVSGTGSPYEQYF
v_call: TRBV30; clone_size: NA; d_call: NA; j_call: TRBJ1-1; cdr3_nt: TGTGCCTGGACCAACAGCCAGGGCACTGCTTTCTTT; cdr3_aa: CAWTNSQGTAFF
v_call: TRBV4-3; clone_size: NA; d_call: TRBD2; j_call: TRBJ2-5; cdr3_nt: TGCGCCAGCAGCCAAGAAATCGGGACTAGCGGGATCCAAGAGACCCAGTACTTC; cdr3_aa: CASSQEIGTSGIQETQYF
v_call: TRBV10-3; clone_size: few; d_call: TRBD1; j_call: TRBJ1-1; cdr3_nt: TGTGCCATAGGACAGGACCAGGGGACTGAAGCTTTCTTT; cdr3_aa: CAIGQDQGTEAFF
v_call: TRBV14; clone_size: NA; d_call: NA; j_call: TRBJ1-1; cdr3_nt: TGTGCCAGAAAAAGAAGAAACAGCAACACTGAAGCTTTCTTT; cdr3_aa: CARKRRNSNTEAFF
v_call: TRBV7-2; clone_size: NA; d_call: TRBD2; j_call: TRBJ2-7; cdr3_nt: TGTGCCAGCAGCACCCGTCTAGCGGGGGACGCCTACGAGCAGTACTTC; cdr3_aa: CASSTRLAGDAYEQYF
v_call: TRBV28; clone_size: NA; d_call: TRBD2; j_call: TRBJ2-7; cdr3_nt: TGTGCCAGCACCCCTGGCGGGAGATTCTACGAGCAGTACTTC; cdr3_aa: CASTPGGRFYEQYF
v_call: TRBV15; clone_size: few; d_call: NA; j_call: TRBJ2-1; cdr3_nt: TGTGCCACCAGCAGAGATGCCGGGAGAAACCTCTACAATGAGCAGTTCTTC; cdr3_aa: CATSRDAGRNLYNEQFF
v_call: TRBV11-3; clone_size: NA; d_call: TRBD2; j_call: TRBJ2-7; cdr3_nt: TGTGCCAGCAGCTTTGGCGGGAGAGAGCAGTACTTC; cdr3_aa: CASSFGGREQYF
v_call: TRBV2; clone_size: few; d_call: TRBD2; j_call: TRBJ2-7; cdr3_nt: TGTGCCAGCAGCGGGAGGACCACAATGTACGAGCAGTACTTC; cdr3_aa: CASSGRTTMYEQYF
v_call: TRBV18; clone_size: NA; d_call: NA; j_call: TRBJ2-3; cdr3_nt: TGTGCCAGCTCAATATATAGCACAGATACGCAGTATTTT; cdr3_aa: CASSIYSTDTQYF
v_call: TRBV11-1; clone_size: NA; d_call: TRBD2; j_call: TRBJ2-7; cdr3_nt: TGTGCCAGCAGCCCTAGACTAGCGGGCCTCTACGAGCAGTACTTC; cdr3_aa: CASSPRLAGLYEQYF
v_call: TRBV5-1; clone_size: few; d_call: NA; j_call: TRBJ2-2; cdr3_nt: TGCGCCAGCAGCTTGGCCACGAACACCGGGGAGCTGTTTTTT; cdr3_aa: CASSLATNTGELFF
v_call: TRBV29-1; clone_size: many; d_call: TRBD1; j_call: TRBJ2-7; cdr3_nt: TGCAGCGTGGACAGGGGCCACGAGCAGTACTTC; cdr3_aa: CSVDRGHEQYF
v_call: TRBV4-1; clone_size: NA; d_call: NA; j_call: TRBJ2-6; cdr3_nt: TGCGCCAGCAGCCAGGGGGGTGCCTACTCTGGGGCCAACGTCCTGACTTTC; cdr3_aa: CASSQGGAYSGANVLTF
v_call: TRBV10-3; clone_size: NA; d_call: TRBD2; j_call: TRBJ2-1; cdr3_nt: TGTGCCACTCGACTAGCGGTTAGCTCCTACAATGAGCAGTTCTTC; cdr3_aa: CATRLAVSSYNEQFF
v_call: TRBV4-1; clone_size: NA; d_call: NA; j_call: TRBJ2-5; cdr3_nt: TGCGCCAGCAGCCAAGGCAACAGGATCACCCAGAAGGAGACCCAGTACTTC; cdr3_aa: CASSQGNRITQKETQYF
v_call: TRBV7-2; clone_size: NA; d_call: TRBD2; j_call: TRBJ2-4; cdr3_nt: TGTGCCAGCAGCTTCGGGGGGAAGAACATTCAGTACTTC; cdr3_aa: CASSFGGKNIQYF
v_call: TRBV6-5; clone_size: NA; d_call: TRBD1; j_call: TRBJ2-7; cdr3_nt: TGTGCCAGCAGTAGGAGACAGGGCGGAACCTACGAGCAGTACTTC; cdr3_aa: CASSRRQGGTYEQYF
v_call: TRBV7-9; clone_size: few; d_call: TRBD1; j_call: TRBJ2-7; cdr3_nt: TGTGCCAGCAGTTCTCCAACTGACAGGGCCAACGAGCAGTACTTC; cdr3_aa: CASSSPTDRANEQYF
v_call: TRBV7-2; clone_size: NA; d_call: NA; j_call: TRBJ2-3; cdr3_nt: TGTGCCAGCAGCTTGGGGGCCGGCACAGATACGCAGTATTTT; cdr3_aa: CASSLGAGTDTQYF
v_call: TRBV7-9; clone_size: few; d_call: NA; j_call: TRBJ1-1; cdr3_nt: TGTGCCAGCAGCTTAGGGCTCGGGAGCACTGAAGCTTTCTTT; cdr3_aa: CASSLGLGSTEAFF
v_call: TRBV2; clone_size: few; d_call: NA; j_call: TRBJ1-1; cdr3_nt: TGTGCCAGCAGGTCTACAGAGAACACTGAAGCTTTCTTT; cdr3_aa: CASRSTENTEAFF
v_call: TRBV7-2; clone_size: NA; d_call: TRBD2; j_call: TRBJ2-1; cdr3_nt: TGTGCCAGCAGTGAATGGACTAGCGGAACCTACAATGAGCAGTTCTTC; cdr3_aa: CASSEWTSGTYNEQFF
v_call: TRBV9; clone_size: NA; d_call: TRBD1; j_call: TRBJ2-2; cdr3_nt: TGTGCCAGCAGCGGCGGACAGGGGTCCGCGAACACCGGGGAGCTGTTTTTT; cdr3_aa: CASSGGQGSANTGELFF
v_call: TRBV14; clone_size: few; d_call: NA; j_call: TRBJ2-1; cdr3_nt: TGTGCCAGCAGCCAAGTCCGGGGGTCGAATGGTGAGCAGTTCTTC; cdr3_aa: CASSQVRGSNGEQFF
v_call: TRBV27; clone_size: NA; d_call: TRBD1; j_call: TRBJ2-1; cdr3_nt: TGTGCCAGCAGTCTCCCGGGACAGGGGACTGTTGATGAGCAGTTCTTC; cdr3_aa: CASSLPGQGTVDEQFF
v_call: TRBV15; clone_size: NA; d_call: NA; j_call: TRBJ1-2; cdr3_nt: TGTGCCACCAGCAGAGATTTGGCAGGGGATGGCTACACCTTC; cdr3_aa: CATSRDLAGDGYTF
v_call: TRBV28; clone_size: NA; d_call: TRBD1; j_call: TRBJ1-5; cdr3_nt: TGTGCCAGCAGGGGACAGTTCAATCAGCCCCAGCATTTT; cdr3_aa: CASRGQFNQPQHF
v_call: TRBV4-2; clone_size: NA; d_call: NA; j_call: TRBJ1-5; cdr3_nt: TGTGCCAGCACACCCGCCACGGGAGGAAATCAGCCCCAGCATTTT; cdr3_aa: CASTPATGGNQPQHF
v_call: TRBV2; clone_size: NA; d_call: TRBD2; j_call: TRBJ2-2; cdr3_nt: TGTGCCAGCAGGTTACTAGCGGGAGTGGACACCGGGGAGCTGTTTTTT; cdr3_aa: CASRLLAGVDTGELFF
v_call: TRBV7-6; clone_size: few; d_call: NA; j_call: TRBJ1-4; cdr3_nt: TGTGCCAGCAGTAACAGACCCACAGCTAATGAAAAACTGTTTTTT; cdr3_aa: CASSNRPTANEKLFF
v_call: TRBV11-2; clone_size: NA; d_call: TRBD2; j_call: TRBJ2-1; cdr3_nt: TGTGCCAGCAGCGTCCGAGCGGGAGGATTTAGGGATGAGCAGTTCTTC; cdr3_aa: CASSVRAGGFRDEQFF
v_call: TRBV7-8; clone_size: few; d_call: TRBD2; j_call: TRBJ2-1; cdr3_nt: TGTGCCAGCAGCTTAGGGGCTAGCGGGAGCTATGAGCAGTTCTTC; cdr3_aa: CASSLGASGSYEQFF
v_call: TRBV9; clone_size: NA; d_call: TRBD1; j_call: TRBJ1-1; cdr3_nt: TGTGCCAGCAGCGGGACAGGGGGCTACACTGAAGCTTTCTTT; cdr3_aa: CASSGTGGYTEAFF
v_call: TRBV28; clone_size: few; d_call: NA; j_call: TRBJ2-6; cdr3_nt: TGTGCCATACGTGGACGGGGTGCGGGGGCCAACGTCCTGACTTTC; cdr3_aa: CAIRGRGAGANVLTF
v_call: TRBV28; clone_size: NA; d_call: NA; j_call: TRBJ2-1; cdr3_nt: TGTGCCAGCAGTGGGAACGGGGGATACAATGAGCAGTTCTTC; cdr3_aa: CASSGNGGYNEQFF
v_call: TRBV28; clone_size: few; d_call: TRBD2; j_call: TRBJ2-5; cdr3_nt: TGTGCCAGCAGTTTATCGGATAGCGGGAAAGAGACCCAGTACTTC; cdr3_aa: CASSLSDSGKETQYF